Listed here is a single T cell receptor beta chain. What it binds is unknown. Researchers ran the PCR with 60 Vbeta and 13 Jbeta primers. The assay was immunoSEQ multiplex PCR, and TCRdb's table has in-frame clones only and misses some. Here the sample spans roughly 160,000 clones, around 82% being singletons. The data were taken from a study of cytomegalovirus exposure and HLA in healthy donors. Study context: Prior work identified 100 million to 130 million unique TCR beta sequences in some 180 million T cells. Counted in an early data release were tens of millions of unique TCRs from HLA-typed donors.

Findings and limits, study-wide: Per a prior analysis, the majority of TCR beta V segments were productive roughly 87% or roughly 30% of the time. CMV antigen specificity of three CMV-associated chains was confirmed in vitro.

The clonotype originates from a man aged 50 to 60 in good health and CMV-seropositive. Material for sequencing was PBMCs.

CDR3 coding DNA: TGTGCCAGCAGTTTGCAGGAGAACACTGAAGCTTTCTTT. Amino acids: CASSLQENTEAFF. The chain employs TRBV28 and TRBJ1-1; D is uncertain. This CDR3 has 13 residues. Trimming took off 3 bases at V and 1 base at J, with 6 bases between the two ends. The V gene's germline CDR1 is MDHEN and CDR2 SYDVKM.